This T cell receptor (beta chain) was profiled in a study of cytomegalovirus exposure and HLA in healthy donors. Researchers ran the PCR with 60 Vbeta and 13 Jbeta primers. Repertoires were generated with immunoSEQ multiplex PCR, while TCRdb's copy carries only in-frame clones and drops some. This table lists tens of thousands of clones. Per the germline V gene, CDR1 is SNHLY and CDR2 is FYNNEI. After removal of 3 bases from V and 3 bases from J, the junction contained 7 bases not matched to a gene. The CDR3 has 16 residues. V gene TRBV2 combines with J gene TRBJ1-5; the match to TRBD1 covers 8 bases. Sample: PBMCs. The receptor was isolated from a male donor in good health and CMV-seropositive. Here the CDR3 reads CASSDSGTGFNQPQHF. In nucleotides, the CDR3 is TGTGCCAGCAGTGATTCGGGGACAGGCTTCAATCAGCCCCAGCATTTT.